This T cell receptor (beta chain) emerged from a study of blood T cells in healthy people across ages (dated by TCRdb to about 2015). With respect to the entire study: In model experiments, roughly one uniquely barcoded TCR beta cDNA molecule per two T cells was captured by template switching. Age-related changes in TCR beta repertoire diversity were measured in the study by deep sequencing normalized with unique cDNA molecular identifiers. Four age groups were formed from the donors: young (average approximately 15 years), middle-aged (roughly 38), aged (about 62) and long-lived (about 80). To avoid experimental bias, donors of different ages were distributed randomly across sequencing lanes. The study analyzed two additional independent replicas of 1 million unique cDNA reads from the same blood draw for two donors, one aged 18 to 29 and one aged 80 or older. What the research found in general, with its limitations: Compared with the aged group, the long-lived group had more naive CD4+ T cells, fewer expanded clones and increased TCR diversity, a pattern suggesting age selection. Observed TCR beta diversity correlated strongly with the percentage of naive T cells measured by flow cytometry. Donor CMV infection status was unknown, potentially confounding age-related changes in expanded clonotypes. Estimates of total diversity based on one million sequenced T cells were considered lower bounds and underestimates. As age increased, observed TCR beta diversity per million T cells dropped in a roughly linear way, and a significant reduction was already evident by age about 36. Since profiling was done on bulk unsorted PBMCs, naive and antigen-experienced compartments could not be conclusively compared.

Based on the germline V gene, the CDR1 and CDR2 sequences are SGHRS and YFSETQ. The junction shows trimming of 3 bases on V and 11 bases on J, and the gene matches do not reach 18 bases of it. Including the terminal cysteine and phenylalanine, the CDR3 comprises 16 residues. The entry retains the CDR3 DNA only, 48 bases that are in frame from base 1. Libraries came from 5' RACE. The sample was run on an Illumina HiSeq 2500. A second PCR of about 7 to 12 cycles was run with a J-beta primer mix and a sample-barcoded 5' primer. A unique molecular identifier was introduced onto each TCR beta cDNA molecule by a template-switch 5' adaptor carrying 12 random nucleotides. Each sample yielded at least 2.5 million CDR3-containing paired-end reads. First-strand cDNA was synthesized from all RNA with the Mint cDNA synthesis kit, primed by a TRBC-specific oligonucleotide. Following uracil-DNA glycosylase treatment, all cDNA underwent a first 18-cycle PCR with the universal primers M1SS and BC2_uni_R. Under the source paper's analysis protocol: For normalization, 1 million high-quality reads, each with a distinct molecular identifier, were randomly selected from each sample. Instead of being binned into consensus sequences, reads that shared molecular identifiers were thrown out. MiTCR, with a Q25 quality threshold and the strictest error-elimination algorithm, was used for CDR3 identification, clonotype clustering and error correction. A nonparametric unseen species model with Euler transformation was used to estimate lower-bound total TCR beta diversity. In TCRdb, the public reads were trimmed at Q25 with fastp and aligned with MiXCR, with productive beta chains retained. CDR3 protein duplicates are merged, each entry listing the most common genes and DNA. The authors' filters were not applied to this entry. The sample table contains 500,000 to 700,000 distinct CDR3 sequences; only one count was recorded for approximately 30% of them. 15% to 19% of the sample rests with the top ten.

In its sample, this clonotype was seen a few times. Its antigen is still unknown. A much larger clone sits a single nucleotide away, making a read error possible. Systemically healthy Caucasian individuals from Russia, approximately 39 in total and aged roughly 6 to 100 years, were included as donors. Around 10 milliliters of peripheral blood were collected from each donor into EDTA-treated Vacutainer tubes. PBMCs were isolated by Ficoll-Paque density-gradient centrifugation, with at least 6 million obtained per sample. Total RNA was extracted from PBMCs with Trizol reagent, with at least 5 micrograms obtained per sample. For every donor, flow cytometry on a PBMC aliquot measured the percentage of naive CD45RAhigh/CD27high T cells.

This chain joins TRBV5-1 to TRBJ2-5; TRBD2 agrees with 8 junctional bases. This clonotype was sampled from a woman at least 80 years old in good health. Sample: blood. The DNA reads TGCGCCAGCAGCTCCCAGGGGAGCGGGGGCCAGGGCACTCAGTACTTC. It translates as CASSSQGSGGQGTQYF.